This T cell receptor (beta chain) was recorded in a study of response to subunit inactivated influenza vaccine. Comment on this clonotype: Its antigen is as yet unknown.

Study-wide findings and caveats: Each seasonal influenza vaccination, the authors suggested, recruits few new T cells.

CDR1 is LGHNA and CDR2 is YNFKEQ in the germline V gene. Trimming pared 4 bases from V and 8 bases from J, leaving 17 bases between. The CDR3 covers 15 residues. TCRdb analysed the RT-PCR reads with MiXCR anew, one entry per CDR3 protein. The table shows around 180,000 distinct CDR3 sequences, with nearly 9.5% occurring only once. This clonotype was sampled from a man aged 45-65 years who received an inactivated influenza vaccine. The specimen comprised non-naive T cells sorted from PBMCs, sampled on the day of vaccination. The chain recombines TRBV4-2 with TRBJ1-4, with a tentative D call TRBD1 (6 bases). CDR3 loop: CASSPPGARGEKLFF. DNA of the CDR3: TGTGCCAGCAGCCCCCCAGGGGCAAGAGGGGAAAAACTGTTTTTT.